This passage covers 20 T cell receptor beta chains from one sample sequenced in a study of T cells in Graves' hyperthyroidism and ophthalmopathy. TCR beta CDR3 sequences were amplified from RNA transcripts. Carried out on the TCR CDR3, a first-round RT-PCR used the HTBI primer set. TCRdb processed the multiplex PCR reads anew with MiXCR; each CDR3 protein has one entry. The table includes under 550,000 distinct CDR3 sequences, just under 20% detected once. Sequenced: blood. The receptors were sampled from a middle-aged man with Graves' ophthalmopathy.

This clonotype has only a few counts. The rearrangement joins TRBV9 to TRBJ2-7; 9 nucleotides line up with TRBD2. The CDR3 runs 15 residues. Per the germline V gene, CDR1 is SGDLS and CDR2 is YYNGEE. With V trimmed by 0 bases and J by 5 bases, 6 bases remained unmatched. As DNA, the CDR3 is TGTGCCAGCAGCGTAGGCGGGACTAGCAACCACGAGCAGTACTTC. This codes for CASSVGGTSNHEQYF.

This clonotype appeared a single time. The DNA for the CDR3 is TGTGCCAGCAGCTCTCAACTAGCGGGACCCAATGAGCAGTTCTTC. Translation: CASSSQLAGPNEQFF. The chain combines TRBV13 with TRBJ2-1, with 10 bases matching TRBD2. This CDR3 has 15 residues. V trimming: 4 bases; J trimming: 6 bases; junction bases outside the gene matches: 6. Germline-derived CDR1 and CDR2 are PRHDT and FYEKMQ (reference sequence).

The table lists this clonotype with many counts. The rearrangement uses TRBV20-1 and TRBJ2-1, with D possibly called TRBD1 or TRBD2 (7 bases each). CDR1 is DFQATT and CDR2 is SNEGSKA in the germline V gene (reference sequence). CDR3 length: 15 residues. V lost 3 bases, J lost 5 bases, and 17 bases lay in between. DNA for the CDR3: TGCAGTGCTAGTGGGGGGGGGACAGAACACAATGAGCAGTTCTTC. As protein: CSASGGGTEHNEQFF.

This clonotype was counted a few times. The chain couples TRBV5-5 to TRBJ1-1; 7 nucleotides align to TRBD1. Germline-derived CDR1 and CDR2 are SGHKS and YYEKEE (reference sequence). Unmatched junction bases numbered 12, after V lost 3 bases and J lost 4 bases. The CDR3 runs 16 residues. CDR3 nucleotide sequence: TGTGCCAGCAGCTGGACAGGAACGGGGGCAAGCACTGAAGCTTTCTTT. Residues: CASSWTGTGASTEAFF. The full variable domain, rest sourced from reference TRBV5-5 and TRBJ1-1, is DAGVTQSPTHLIKTRGQQVTLRCSPISGHKSVSWYQQVLGQGPQFIFQYYEKEERGRGNFPDRFSARQFPNYSSELNVNALLLGDSALYLCASSWTGTGASTEAFFGQGTRLTVV.

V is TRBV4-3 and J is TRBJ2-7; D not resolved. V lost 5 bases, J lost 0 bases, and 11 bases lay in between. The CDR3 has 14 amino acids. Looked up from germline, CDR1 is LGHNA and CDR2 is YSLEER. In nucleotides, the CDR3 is TGCGCCAGCAGCGATCTCAGGAGCTCCTACGAGCAGTACTTC. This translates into CASSDLRSSYEQYF.

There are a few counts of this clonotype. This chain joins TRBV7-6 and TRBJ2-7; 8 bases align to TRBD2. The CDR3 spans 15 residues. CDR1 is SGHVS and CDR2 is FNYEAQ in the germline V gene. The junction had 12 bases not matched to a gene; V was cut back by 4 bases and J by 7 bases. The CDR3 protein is CASSSKRERGLEQYF. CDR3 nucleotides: TGTGCCAGCAGCTCAAAGCGGGAGAGAGGTTTAGAGCAGTACTTC.

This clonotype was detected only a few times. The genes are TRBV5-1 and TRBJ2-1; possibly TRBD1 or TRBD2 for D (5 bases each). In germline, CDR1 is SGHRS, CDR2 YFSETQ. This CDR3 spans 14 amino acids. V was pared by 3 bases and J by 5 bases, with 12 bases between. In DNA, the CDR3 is TGCGCCAGCAGCTCCCTGGGACGGAACAATGAGCAGTTCTTC. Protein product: CASSSLGRNNEQFF. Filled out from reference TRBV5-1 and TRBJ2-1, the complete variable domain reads KAGVTQTPRYLIKTRGQQVTLSCSPISGHRSVSWYQQTPGQGLQFLFEYFSETQRNKGNFPGRFSGRQFSNSRSEMNVSTLELGDSALYLCASSSLGRNNEQFFGPGTRLTVL.

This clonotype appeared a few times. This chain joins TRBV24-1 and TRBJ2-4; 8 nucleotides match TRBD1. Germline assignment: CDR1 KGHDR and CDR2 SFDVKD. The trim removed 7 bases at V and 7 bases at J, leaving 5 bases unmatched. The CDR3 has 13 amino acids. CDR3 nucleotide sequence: TGTGCCACCAGCCGACAGGGGAGTAACATTCAGTACTTC. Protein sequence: CATSRQGSNIQYF.

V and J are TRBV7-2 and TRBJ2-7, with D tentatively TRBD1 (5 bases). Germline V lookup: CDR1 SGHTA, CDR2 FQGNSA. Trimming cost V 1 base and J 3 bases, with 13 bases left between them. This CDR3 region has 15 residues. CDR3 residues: CASSLDQGQIYEQYF. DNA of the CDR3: TGTGCCAGCAGCTTAGATCAGGGCCAGATCTACGAGCAGTACTTC.

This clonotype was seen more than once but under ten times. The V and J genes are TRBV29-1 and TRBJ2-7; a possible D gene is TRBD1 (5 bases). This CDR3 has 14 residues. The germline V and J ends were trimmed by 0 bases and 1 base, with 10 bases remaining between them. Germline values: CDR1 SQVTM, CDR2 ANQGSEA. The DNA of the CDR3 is TGCAGCGTTGAAGATCGTGGACAATCCTACGAGCAGTACTTC. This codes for CSVEDRGQSYEQYF.

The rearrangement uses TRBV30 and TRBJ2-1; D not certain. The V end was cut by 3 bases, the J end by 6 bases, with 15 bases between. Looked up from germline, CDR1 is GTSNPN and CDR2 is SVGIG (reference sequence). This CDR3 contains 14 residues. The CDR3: CAWRAVGPINEQFF. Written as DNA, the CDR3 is TGTGCCTGGAGGGCTGTCGGGCCGATCAATGAGCAGTTCTTC.

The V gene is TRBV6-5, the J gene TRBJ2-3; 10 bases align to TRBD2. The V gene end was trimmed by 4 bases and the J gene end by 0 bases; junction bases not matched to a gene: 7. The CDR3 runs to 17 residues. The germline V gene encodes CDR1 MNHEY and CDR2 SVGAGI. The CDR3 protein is CASSFQPGLASTDTQYF. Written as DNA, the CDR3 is TGTGCCAGCAGTTTTCAACCGGGACTAGCGAGCACAGATACGCAGTATTTT.

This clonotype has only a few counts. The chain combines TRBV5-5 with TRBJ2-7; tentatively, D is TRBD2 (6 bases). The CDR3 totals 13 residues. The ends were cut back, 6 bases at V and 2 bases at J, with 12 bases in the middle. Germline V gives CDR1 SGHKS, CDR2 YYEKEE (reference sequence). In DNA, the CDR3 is TGTGCCAGCAACACGGGGGTAGCCTACGAGCAGTACTTC. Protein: CASNTGVAYEQYF.

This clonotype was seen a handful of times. CDR3 DNA: TGTGCCAGCAGCGTGGATGGGAATCAGCCCCAGCATTTT. Protein sequence: CASSVDGNQPQHF. The rearrangement joins TRBV7-8 to TRBJ1-5; D ambiguous. Trimming cost V 5 bases and J 4 bases, with 9 bases left between them. This CDR3 is built from 13 residues. CDR1 SGHVS and CDR2 FQNEAQ come from the germline V gene.

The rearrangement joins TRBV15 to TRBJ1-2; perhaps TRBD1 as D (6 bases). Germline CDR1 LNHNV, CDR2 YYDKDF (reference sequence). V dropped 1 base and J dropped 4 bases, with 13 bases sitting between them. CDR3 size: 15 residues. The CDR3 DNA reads TGTGCCACCAGCAGAGGGGGGGCAGGGACCTATGGCTACACCTTC. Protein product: CATSRGGAGTYGYTF.

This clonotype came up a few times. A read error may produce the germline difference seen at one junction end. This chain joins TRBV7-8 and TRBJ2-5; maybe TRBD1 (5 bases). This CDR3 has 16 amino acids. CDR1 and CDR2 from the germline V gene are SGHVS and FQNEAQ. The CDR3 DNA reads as TGTGCCAGCAGCTTAGCTGGTTGGGGCAACCACGAGACCCAGTACTTC. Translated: CASSLAGWGNHETQYF.

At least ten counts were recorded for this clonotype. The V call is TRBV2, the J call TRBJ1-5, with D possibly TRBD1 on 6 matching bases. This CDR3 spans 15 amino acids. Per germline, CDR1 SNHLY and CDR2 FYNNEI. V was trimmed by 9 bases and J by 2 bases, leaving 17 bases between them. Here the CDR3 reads CASQGRGGGNQPQHF. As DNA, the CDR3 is TGTGCCAGTCAAGGACGGGGGGGCGGCAATCAGCCCCAGCATTTT.

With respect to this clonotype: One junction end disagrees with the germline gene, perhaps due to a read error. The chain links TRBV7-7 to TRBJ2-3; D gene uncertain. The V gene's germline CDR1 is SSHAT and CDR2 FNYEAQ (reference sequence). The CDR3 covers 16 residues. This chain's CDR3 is CASSLTPNPSTDTQYF. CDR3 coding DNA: TGTGCTAGCAGCTTAACCCCCAACCCTAGCACAGATACGCAGTATTTT.

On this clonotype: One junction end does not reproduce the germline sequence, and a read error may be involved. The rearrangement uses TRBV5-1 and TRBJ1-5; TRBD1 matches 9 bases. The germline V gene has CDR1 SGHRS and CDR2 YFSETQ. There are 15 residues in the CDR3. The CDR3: CASSPGQGGNQPRHF. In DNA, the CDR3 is TGCGCCAGCAGCCCGGGACAGGGTGGTAATCAGCCCCGGCATTTT. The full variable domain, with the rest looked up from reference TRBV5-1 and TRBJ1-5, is KAGVTQTPRYLIKTRGQQVTLSCSPISGHRSVSWYQQTPGQGLQFLFEYFSETQRNKGNFPGRFSGRQFSNSRSEMNVSTLELGDSALYLCASSPGQGGNQPRHFGDGTRLSIL.

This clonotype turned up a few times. As DNA, the CDR3 is TGTGCCATCCGGGTTGGGTCGGACACTGAAGCTTTCTTT. It is translated as CAIRVGSDTEAFF. The chain links TRBV10-3 to TRBJ1-1; D call uncertain. Between the trimmed V and J ends, which lost 8 bases and 3 bases, there was a span of 13 bases. Per germline, CDR1 ENHRY and CDR2 SYGVKD. The CDR3 is 13 amino acids.